These 13 T cell receptor beta chains were sequenced from one sample in a study of blood T cell repertoires in COVID-19. Only in-frame clones appear in the TCRdb table, and some are missing; sequencing was by immunoSEQ multiplex PCR. The repertoire consists of roughly 69,000 clones, with approximately 80% occurring once and the leading ten covering about 4%. The sequenced sample was PBMCs or T cells enriched from blood (not recorded which). These receptors were taken from a woman between 35 and 50 years old with acute COVID-19.

The chain links TRBV5-1 to TRBJ2-1, with a tentative D call TRBD2 (6 bases). The CDR3 runs to 14 residues. CDR1 is SGHRS and CDR2 is YFSETQ in the germline V gene. Trimming took off 4 bases at V and 4 bases at J, with 12 bases between the two ends. The CDR3 DNA is TGCGCCAGCAGCCAACAACGGGGGTACAATGAGCAGTTCTTC. Translated: CASSQQRGYNEQFF.

The chain couples TRBV27 to TRBJ2-1; 12 bases align to TRBD2. CDR3 length equals 17 residues. Germline trimming cut 5 bases from V and 6 bases from J; bases unmatched to any gene: 11. The germline gives CDR1 MNHEY, CDR2 SMNVEV (reference sequence). CDR3 coding DNA: TGTGCCAGCAGTCCTCCCGGACTAGCGGGATTCGTCAATGAGCAGTTCTTC. Its translation: CASSPPGLAGFVNEQFF.

This chain connects TRBV19 to TRBJ2-7; D is uncertain. The CDR3 length is 10 residues. Germline V CDR1 and CDR2: LNHDA, SQIVND (reference sequence). The V end was cut by 9 bases, the J end by 2 bases, with 5 bases between. CDR3 DNA: TGTGCCAGGAGGCCCTACGAGCAGTACGTC. Protein: CARRPYEQYV.

The chain employs TRBV9 and TRBJ2-7, with TRBD2 identical over 7 bases. The germline CDR1 and CDR2 sequences are SGDLS and YYNGEE. CDR3 size: 13 residues. Trimming at V came to 3 bases and at J to 9 bases, leaving 9 bases not matched to a gene. CDR3 nucleotides: TGTGCCAGCAGCGGGTCGAGGGGCGGGAGGCAGTACTTC. Residues: CASSGSRGGRQYF.

This sequence joins TRBV6-5 and TRBJ2-3; D remains unclear. The CDR3 covers 12 residues. Germline V CDR1 and CDR2: MNHEY, SVGAGI. V lost 5 bases and J lost 8, with 11 bases in between. CDR3 bases: TGTGCCAGCAGTCAACCCTCGGGTACGCAGTATTTT. Translated, it gives CASSQPSGTQYF.

This rearrangement joins TRBV19 to TRBJ1-6, with TRBD1 identical over 12 bases. Germline V gene sequence: CDR1 LNHDA, CDR2 SQIVND (reference sequence). The trim removed 6 bases at V and 2 bases at J, leaving 8 bases unmatched. This CDR3 has 18 amino acids. CDR3 DNA: TGTGCCAGTAGCGATACCGGGACAGGGGGCGCCTATAATTCACCCCTCCACTTT. Translated, it gives CASSDTGTGGAYNSPLHF.

This clone was seen a single time. The J gene is TRBJ1-2, the V gene TRBV3-1 (or the pseudogene TRBV3-2), with TRBD1 matching over 7 bases. Trimming at V came to 0 bases and at J to 8 bases, leaving 6 bases not matched to a gene. The CDR3 runs 14 residues. Germline V lookup: CDR1 LGHDT, CDR2 YNNKEL (reference sequence). The CDR3 nucleotides are TGTGCCAGCAGCCAAGATGATCTCAGGGGGGGCTACACCTTC. Amino acids: CASSQDDLRGGYTF.

This chain uses TRBV27 with TRBJ1-2, with unresolved D. The CDR3 spans 14 residues. V was cut by 5 bases and J by 2 bases, with 12 bases left in between. CDR1 and CDR2 from the germline V gene are MNHEY and SMNVEV (reference sequence). The CDR3 here is CASSPQFSNYGYTF. The CDR3 DNA is TGTGCCAGCAGTCCCCAATTTAGCAACTATGGCTACACCTTC.

The rearrangement links TRBV18 to TRBJ1-4; D might be TRBD1 (5 bases). This CDR3 is built from 14 residues. Trimming cost V 1 base and J 7 bases, with 10 bases left between them. Germline V gene sequence: CDR1 KGHSH, CDR2 LQKENI. CDR3 DNA sequence: TGTGCCAGCTCACCACAGGGGCCACGTGAAAAACTGTTTTTT. Encoded protein: CASSPQGPREKLFF.

The chain joins TRBV2 to TRBJ2-5, with D perhaps TRBD2 (5 bases). The V gene's germline CDR1 is SNHLY and CDR2 FYNNEI. With 0 bases removed from V and 4 bases from J, the gap between germline ends came to 12 bases. The CDR3 extends over 15 amino acids. CDR3 sequence reads: CASSEALREGETQYF. The CDR3 nucleotides are TGTGCCAGCAGTGAAGCGCTTCGGGAAGGAGAGACCCAGTACTTC.

The chain joins TRBV2 to TRBJ2-1; D might be TRBD2 (7 bases). CDR3 length: 15 amino acids. Germline V gene lookup returns CDR1 SNHLY and CDR2 FYNNEI. V was cut by 6 bases and J by 2 bases, with 14 bases left in between. CDR3: CASSREEGAYNEQFF. DNA of the CDR3: TGTGCCAGCAGCCGGGAGGAGGGGGCCTACAATGAGCAGTTCTTC.

The chain links TRBV7-9 to TRBJ1-4, with D possibly TRBD1 on 5 matching bases. The germline V gene encodes CDR1 SEHNR and CDR2 FQNEAQ (reference sequence). The CDR3 has 15 amino acids. Trimming shortened V by 5 bases and J by 0 bases, and 10 bases separated the two germline ends. DNA of the CDR3: TGTGCCAGCAGCCCCACGGGGGCAACTAATGAAAAACTGTTTTTT. The encoded protein is CASSPTGATNEKLFF. The full variable domain, in which reference TRBV7-9 and TRBJ1-4 provide the parts outside the CDR3, is DTGVSQNPRHKITKRGQNVTFRCDPISEHNRLYWYRQTLGQGPEFLTYFQNEAQLEKSRLLSDRFSAERPKGSFSTLEIQRTEQGDSAMYLCASSPTGATNEKLFFGSGTQLSVL.

The rearrangement joins TRBV20-1 to TRBJ2-7; 7 positions agree with TRBD1. The CDR3 totals 13 residues. After removal of 3 bases from V and 0 bases from J, the junction contained 2 bases not matched to a gene. CDR1 is DFQATT and CDR2 is SNEGSKA in the germline V gene (reference sequence). Written as DNA, the CDR3 is TGCAGTGCTAGTGGACAGGACTCCTACGAGCAGTACTTC. It yields the protein CSASGQDSYEQYF.